This passage covers 20 T cell receptor beta chains from one sample sequenced in a study of blood T cell repertoires in COVID-19. Sequencing was performed with immunoSEQ multiplex PCR; in TCRdb, only in-frame clones are kept and a portion is missing. The sample lists 470,000 or so clones, 80% to 90% occurring once. Sequenced sample: peripheral blood. These receptors all stem from a human donor in a cohort sampled during active COVID-19.

J is TRBJ2-1 and V is TRBV13, with TRBD2 identical over 15 bases. Germline V gene data show CDR1 as PRHDT and CDR2 as FYEKMQ (reference sequence). With V trimmed by 4 bases and J by 7 bases, 8 bases remained unmatched. The CDR3 has 17 amino acids. The CDR3 DNA reads TGTGCCAGCAGCTCTTTTAGGACTAGCGGGAGGGGGAATGAGCAGTTCTTC. Translation gives CASSSFRTSGRGNEQFF.

The chain joins TRBV6-7 to TRBJ2-7, with D perhaps TRBD1 (6 bases). TRBV6-7 is treated as an ORF (open reading frame) with a function not yet certain. CDR3 length equals 16 residues. The V end was cut by 5 bases, the J end by 3 bases, with 20 bases between. The chain's CDR3 is CASSPVRGQRVYEQYF. Written as DNA, the CDR3 is TGTGCCAGCAGTCCCGTCAGGGGACAAAGGGTCTACGAGCAGTACTTC.

This rearrangement joins TRBV12-5 to TRBJ1-4; TRBD1 agrees at 7 bases. The CDR3 length is 16 residues. With 6 bases clipped from V and 0 bases from J, the junction kept 7 bases outside the gene matches. CDR1 and CDR2 (germline): LGHNT, FRNRAP. CDR3 in amino acids: CASGRTGTATNEKLFF. The CDR3 nucleotides are TGTGCTAGTGGGCGGACAGGAACTGCAACTAATGAAAAACTGTTTTTT. The complete variable domain, with remaining parts taken from reference TRBV12-5 and TRBJ1-4, reads DARVTQTPRHKVTEMGQEVTMRCQPILGHNTVFWYRQTMMQGLELLAYFRNRAPLDDSGMPKDRFSAEMPDATLATLKIQPSEPRDSAVYFCASGRTGTATNEKLFFGSGTQLSVL.

The chain has TRBV5-1 and TRBJ1-3, with D perhaps matching TRBD1 (6 bases). The CDR3 has 16 residues. Trimming shortened V by 4 bases and J by 1 base, and 15 bases separated the two germline ends. Germline lookup yields CDR1 SGHRS and CDR2 YFSETQ. The CDR3 DNA sequence: TGCGCCAGCAGCCTACAGGGATTCGGTTCTGGAAACACCATATATTTT. Translation gives CASSLQGFGSGNTIYF.

This sequence joins TRBV21-1 and TRBJ2-1; the table's D call, TRBD1, has no DNA check behind it. TRBV21-1 is assigned pseudogene status. This CDR3 spans 16 amino acids. The CDR3 DNA reads TGTGCCAGCAGCAATCCGTGCCTCAGCTCCTACAATGAGCAGTTCTTC. Its protein product is CASSNPCLSSYNEQFF.

V and J are TRBV28 and TRBJ1-4; D might be TRBD1 (5 bases). V was pared by 6 bases and J by 4 bases, with 18 bases between. The CDR3 spans 16 residues. Germline assignment: CDR1 MDHEN and CDR2 SYDVKM. DNA of the CDR3: TGTGCCAGCAGCCCCCCTCGACAGAACTTTAATGAAAAACTGTTTTTT. Translated, it gives CASSPPRQNFNEKLFF.

V and J are TRBV7-9 and TRBJ1-4; maybe TRBD1 (6 bases). Germline V gene sequence: CDR1 SEHNR, CDR2 FQNEAQ (reference sequence). V was pared by 3 bases and J by 7 bases, with 18 bases between. This CDR3 contains 16 residues. The CDR3: CASSLSGGAWVEKLFF. In nucleotides, the CDR3 is TGTGCCAGCAGCTTGTCGGGGGGCGCTTGGGTTGAAAAACTGTTTTTT.

This sequence joins TRBV5-4 and TRBJ2-3, with D maybe TRBD2 (5 bases). CDR1 SGHNT and CDR2 YYREEE come from the germline V gene (reference sequence). CDR3 length: 14 amino acids. Trimming stripped 5 bases from V and 2 bases from J, with 12 bases between. CDR3 in amino acids: CASSSAGPTDTQYF. As DNA, the CDR3 is TGTGCCAGCAGTTCTGCGGGCCCCACAGATACGCAGTATTTT. Variable domain in full (rest from reference TRBV5-4 and TRBJ2-3): ETGVTQSPTHLIKTRGQQVTLRCSSQSGHNTVSWYQQALGQGPQFIFQYYREEENGRGNFPPRFSGLQFPNYSSELNVNALELDDSALYLCASSSAGPTDTQYFGPGTRLTVL.

The chain is built from TRBV7-8 and TRBJ1-5; weak D call: TRBD1 (5 bases). Germline V gene sequence: CDR1 SGHVS, CDR2 FQNEAQ. This CDR3 is built from 17 residues. V gave up 5 bases and J gave up 4 bases, with 21 bases separating them. CDR3 nucleotide sequence: TGTGCCAGCAGCACTATTGGGGCCGGCGGCGTAAATCAGCCCCAGCATTTT. It specifies CASSTIGAGGVNQPQHF.

The chain couples TRBV6-5 to TRBJ1-3; D may be TRBD1 (5 bases). This CDR3 comprises 14 residues. From germline, CDR1 is MNHEY and CDR2 SVGAGI. Deletions cut 8 bases from V and 2 bases from J, with 13 bases between. The CDR3 coding sequence is TGTGCCAGCCGACCGGGGACTGCTGGAAACACCATATATTTT. Protein sequence: CASRPGTAGNTIYF.

In this sample, this clone turned up once. The V call is TRBV7-2, the J call TRBJ2-1; 7 nucleotides match TRBD2. Germline V gives CDR1 SGHTA, CDR2 FQGNSA. J was trimmed by 4 bases and V by 6 bases; bases with no gene match: 9. This CDR3 comprises 15 residues. Here the CDR3 reads CASSTYSGTYNEQFF. Here the CDR3 DNA reads TGTGCCAGCAGTACGTACAGCGGGACTTACAATGAGCAGTTCTTC.

V gene TRBV6-5 combines with J gene TRBJ2-2, with no clear D. CDR1 and CDR2 from the germline V gene are MNHEY and SVGAGI. Trimming removed 7 bases from V and 4 bases from J, with 7 bases in between. CDR3 length: 12 residues. This CDR3 is CASITSTGELFF. Written as DNA, the CDR3 is TGTGCCAGCATCACTTCCACCGGGGAGCTGTTTTTT.

The rearrangement links TRBV28 to TRBJ2-7; TRBD1 aligns across 7 bases. Trimming removed 3 bases from V and 5 bases from J; junction bases left unmatched: 16. This CDR3 has 17 amino acids. CDR1 MDHEN and CDR2 SYDVKM come from the germline V gene. CDR3 sequence (DNA): TGTGCCAGCAGTTTTTTCTTTGGGACAGAGCGTCTCGACGAGCAGTACTTC. Translated, it gives CASSFFFGTERLDEQYF.

The gene calls are TRBV6-1 and TRBJ1-5, with a weak D call TRBD1 (5 bases). This CDR3 spans 15 amino acids. Deletions cut 5 bases from V and 0 bases from J, with 11 bases between. Germline V gene data show CDR1 as MNHNS and CDR2 as SASEGT. The CDR3 sequence: CASSQTGDSNQPQHF. The CDR3 bases are TGTGCCAGCAGTCAAACAGGAGATAGCAATCAGCCCCAGCATTTT.

This rearrangement joins TRBV10-3 to TRBJ1-3; D gene ambiguous. Germline V gives CDR1 ENHRY, CDR2 SYGVKD. CDR3 size: 15 residues. V dropped 5 bases and J dropped 8 bases, with 19 bases sitting between them. The CDR3 reads CAISIGPAGEDTIYF. CDR3 DNA sequence: TGTGCCATCAGTATCGGGCCCGCTGGGGAGGACACCATATATTTT.

The rearrangement links TRBV6-5 to TRBJ1-6, with 11 bases that match TRBD1. J lost 7 bases, V lost 11 bases, and 7 bases had no gene match. CDR3 length: 14 residues. CDR1 is MNHEY and CDR2 is SVGAGI in the germline V gene. CDR3 residues: CAARRDRGNSPLHF. In DNA form, the CDR3 reads TGTGCCGCCCGTCGGGACAGGGGGAATTCACCCCTCCACTTT.

The chain is built from TRBV7-6 and TRBJ1-6; 7 bases map to TRBD1. The CDR3 loop spans 14 amino acids. Trimming took 4 bases from V and 6 from J; bases not matched to a gene: 3. The germline V gene encodes CDR1 SGHVS and CDR2 FNYEAQ. CDR3 sequence reads: CASSSGTANSPLHF. The CDR3 DNA follows: TGTGCCAGCAGCTCCGGGACAGCTAATTCACCCCTCCACTTT. The full variable domain, rest sourced from reference TRBV7-6 and TRBJ1-6, is GAGVSQSPRYKVTKRGQDVALRCDPISGHVSLYWYRQALGQGPEFLTYFNYEAQQDKSGLPNDRFSAERPEGSISTLTIQRTEQRDSAMYRCASSSGTANSPLHFGNGTRLTVT.

J is TRBJ1-2 and V is TRBV29-1; TRBD1 matches at 8 bases. Looked up from germline, CDR1 is SQVTM and CDR2 is ANQGSEA. This CDR3 is 14 amino acids long. J gave up 4 bases and V 4 bases, and 8 bases lay outside the gene matches. The CDR3 DNA reads as TGCAGCGTTGGCAGGGGGCAGGGAACCTATGGCTACACCTTC. This translates into CSVGRGQGTYGYTF. Full variable domain (remainder filled in from reference TRBV29-1 and TRBJ1-2): SAVISQKPSRDICQRGTSLTIQCQVDSQVTMMFWYRQQPGQSLTLIATANQGSEATYESGFVIDKFPISRPNLTFSTLTVSNMSPEDSSIYLCSVGRGQGTYGYTFGSGTRLTVV.

The chain recombines TRBV3-1 (or the pseudogene TRBV3-2) with TRBJ2-1; TRBD2 matches 11 bases. Trimming at V came to 4 bases and at J to 2 bases, leaving 7 bases not matched to a gene. Germline CDR1 and CDR2: LGHDT and YNNKEL (reference sequence). CDR3 size: 17 residues. Here the CDR3 DNA reads TGTGCCAGCAGCCTAGGGACTAGCGGACACACCTACAATGAGCAGTTCTTC. Translation: CASSLGTSGHTYNEQFF.

The genes are TRBV9 and TRBJ2-2, with 12 bases aligning to TRBD2. This CDR3 has 20 amino acids. Germline assignment: CDR1 SGDLS and CDR2 YYNGEE. Trimming at V came to 3 bases and at J to 6 bases, leaving 18 bases not matched to a gene. The CDR3 DNA reads as TGTGCCAGCAGCGCCCCCAGGCTAGCGGGAGGGCCGGCGAATCCCGGGGAGCTGTTTTTT. This translates into CASSAPRLAGGPANPGELFF. Full variable domain (remainder filled in from reference TRBV9 and TRBJ2-2): DSGVTQTPKHLITATGQRVTLRCSPRSGDLSVYWYQQSLDQGLQFLIQYYNGEERAKGNILERFSAQQFPDLHSELNLSSLELGDSALYFCASSAPRLAGGPANPGELFFGEGSRLTVL.